The 11 T cell receptor beta chains given below trace back to one sample, sequenced in a study of CD8+CD57+ T cells in acquired aplastic anemia. Profiling of TCR beta VDJ combinations and CDR3 sequences used genomic DNA as template. TCRdb redid the calling of the reads with MiXCR, one entry per CDR3 protein. The data contain 180,000 or so distinct CDR3 sequences, under 55% of them seen just once; the ten biggest clones take up roughly 3%. Sequenced material: sorted CD4+, CD8+, or CD8+CD57+ T cells (not recorded which) from PBMCs. The receptors originated from a human donor in good health.

This chain uses TRBV2 with TRBJ2-5, with a possible D match to TRBD1 (5 bases). CDR3 length equals 12 residues. With 9 bases removed from V and 5 bases from J, the gap between germline ends came to 13 bases. CDR1 is SNHLY and CDR2 is FYNNEI in the germline V gene. The CDR3 DNA is TGTGCCAGTCAGGGTTCTGGCGAGACCCAGTACTTC. It translates to CASQGSGETQYF. Together with reference TRBV2 and TRBJ2-5, the CDR3 gives the full variable domain: EPEVTQTPSHQVTQMGQEVILRCVPISNHLYFYWYRQILGQKVEFLVSFYNNEISEKSEIFDDQFSVERPDGSNFTLKIRSTKLEDSAMYFCASQGSGETQYFGPGTRLLVL.

This clonotype was seen ten or more times. The CDR3 spells CASSPTSGSLNTGELFF. In DNA form, the CDR3 reads TGCGCCAGCAGCCCGACTAGCGGGAGTCTCAACACCGGGGAGCTGTTTTTT. The chain links TRBV5-1 to TRBJ2-2; TRBD2 aligns across 12 bases. This CDR3 region has 17 residues. After removal of 4 bases from V and 2 bases from J, the junction contained 6 bases not matched to a gene. Germline lookup yields CDR1 SGHRS and CDR2 YFSETQ. The full variable domain, with the rest looked up from reference TRBV5-1 and TRBJ2-2, is KAGVTQTPRYLIKTRGQQVTLSCSPISGHRSVSWYQQTPGQGLQFLFEYFSETQRNKGNFPGRFSGRQFSNSRSEMNVSTLELGDSALYLCASSPTSGSLNTGELFFGEGSRLTVL.

In the case of this clonotype: Mismatch with germline at one junction end may stem from a read error. V is TRBV9 and J is TRBJ1-1, with no clear D. Germline CDR1 SGDLS, CDR2 YYNGEE. CDR3 length: 14 amino acids. The CDR3 loop is CASSGGGANTEGFF. CDR3 coding DNA: TGTGCCAGCAGCGGAGGTGGCGCGAACACTGAAGGTTTTTTT.

This clonotype has more than one count but fewer than ten. The CDR3 loop reads CASSPDQRGGTDTQYF. The CDR3 DNA follows: TGTGCCAGCTCACCAGATCAGCGGGGGGGCACAGATACGCAGTATTTT. V and J are TRBV18 and TRBJ2-3; 9 bases are shared with TRBD2. CDR1 KGHSH and CDR2 LQKENI come from the germline V gene. This CDR3 is 16 amino acids long. J lost 1 base, V lost 2 bases, and 4 bases had no gene match.

This chain links TRBV10-3 with TRBJ2-7; D remains unclear. The CDR3 loop spans 12 amino acids. Germline CDR1 ENHRY, CDR2 SYGVKD. The germline V and J ends were trimmed by 6 bases and 0 bases, with 6 bases remaining between them. Written as DNA, the CDR3 is TGTGCCATCAGCGGAAGCTCCTACGAGCAGTACTTC. Residues: CAISGSSYEQYF.

This clonotype was picked up many times. The CDR3 protein is CSARDPRGPNEKLFF. CDR3 sequence (DNA): TGCAGTGCTAGAGACCCCAGGGGTCCTAATGAAAAACTGTTTTTT. V is TRBV20-1 and J is TRBJ1-4, with TRBD1 as a possible D gene (6 bases). Germline assignment: CDR1 DFQATT and CDR2 SNEGSKA (reference sequence). This CDR3 has 15 amino acids. The ends were cut back, 0 bases at V and 3 bases at J, with 11 bases in the middle.

Within the sample, this clonotype is medium-sized. The chain has TRBV2 and TRBJ2-7; TRBD1 aligns across 7 bases. With 11 bases clipped from V and 5 bases from J, the junction kept 6 bases outside the gene matches. The CDR3 has 11 residues. The germline CDR1 and CDR2 sequences are SNHLY and FYNNEI. CDR3 nucleotides: TGTGCCGGAGGACAGGACGACGAGCAGTACTTC. It translates to CAGGQDDEQYF.

The chain carries TRBV3-1 and TRBJ1-3; D is undetermined. Trimming shortened V by 4 bases and J by 0 bases, and 7 bases separated the two germline ends. The CDR3 is 14 amino acids. Germline V gene sequence: CDR1 LGHDT, CDR2 YNNKEL (reference sequence). CDR3 DNA sequence: TGTGCCAGCAGCCCTACAAGCTCTGGAAACACCATATATTTT. It specifies CASSPTSSGNTIYF.

This chain joins TRBV10-1 and TRBJ2-7; tentatively, D is TRBD2 (6 bases). Germline V gene sequence: CDR1 WNHNN, CDR2 SYGVQD (reference sequence). V gave up 10 bases and J gave up 3 bases, with 25 bases separating them. This CDR3 has 16 residues. CDR3 coding DNA: TGCGCCACTCCTAGGCGACGGGGGATACCCTTCTACGAGCAGTACTTC. It specifies CATPRRRGIPFYEQYF.

This clonotype was detected a few times. This chain joins TRBV30 and TRBJ1-2, with D possibly being TRBD1 (6 bases). CDR1 is GTSNPN, CDR2 SVGIG, per germline (reference sequence). V gave up 3 bases and J gave up 6 bases, with 14 bases separating them. This CDR3 has 13 amino acids. The CDR3 sequence is CAWRFGGGHGYTF. The CDR3 DNA reads TGTGCCTGGAGGTTTGGAGGGGGACATGGCTACACCTTC. Drawing the rest from reference TRBV30 and TRBJ1-2, the complete variable domain is SQTIHQWPATLVQPVGSPLSLECTVEGTSNPNLYWYRQAAGRGLQLLFYSVGIGQISSEVPQNLSASRPQDRQFILSSKKLLLSDSGFYLCAWRFGGGHGYTFGSGTRLTVV.

There are many counts of this clonotype. The chain joins TRBV7-2 to TRBJ2-7; TRBD1 aligns across 12 bases. This CDR3 is built from 15 residues. With V trimmed by 5 bases and J by 2 bases, 4 bases remained unmatched. From germline, CDR1 is SGHTA and CDR2 FQGNSA. The CDR3 DNA reads as TGTGCCAGCAGCCCAGGGACAGGGGGCCCCTACGAGCAGTACTTC. As protein: CASSPGTGGPYEQYF.